The sequence of this T cell receptor (beta chain) was determined in a study of cytomegalovirus exposure and HLA in healthy donors. The study, taken as a whole, reports: Common viral pathogens seemed to be connected with several of the most significant clusters, according to a later analysis. Some V segments, TRBV6-2 and TRBV6-3 among them, were indistinguishable and were therefore excluded.

The CDR3 is made up of 16 amino acids. The germline V gene encodes CDR1 MNHEY and CDR2 SVGAGI. After removal of 0 bases from V and 2 bases from J, the junction contained 6 bases not matched to a gene. Comments on this clone: Its antigen is not known.

PCR involved 60 Vbeta and 13 Jbeta primers. Measured with immunoSEQ multiplex PCR; TCRdb has only the in-frame clones, and not every one. The sample gives under 50,000 clones, around three fifths of which show up once; about 17% is in the top ten. Source material: PBMCs. The chain links TRBV6-5 to TRBJ1-2; 7 bases fit TRBD1. This clonotype was obtained from a man aged 50 to 60 in good health and CMV-seropositive. The CDR3 loop reads CASSYSRRTGNYGYTF. The CDR3 region has the DNA TGTGCCAGCAGTTACTCGAGACGGACAGGAAACTATGGCTACACCTTC.